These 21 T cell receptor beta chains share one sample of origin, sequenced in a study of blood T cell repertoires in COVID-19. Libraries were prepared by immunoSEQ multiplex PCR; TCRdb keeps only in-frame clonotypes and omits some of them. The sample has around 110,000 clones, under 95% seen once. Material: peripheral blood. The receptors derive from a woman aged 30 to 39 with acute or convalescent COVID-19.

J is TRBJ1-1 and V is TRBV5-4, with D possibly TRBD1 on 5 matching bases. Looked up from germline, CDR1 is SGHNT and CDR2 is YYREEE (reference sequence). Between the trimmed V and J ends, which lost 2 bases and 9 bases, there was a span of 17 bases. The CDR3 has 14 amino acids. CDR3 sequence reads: CASSLRRGEGKAFF. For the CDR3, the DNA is TGTGCCAGCAGCTTAAGGAGGGGTGAAGGGAAAGCTTTCTTT.

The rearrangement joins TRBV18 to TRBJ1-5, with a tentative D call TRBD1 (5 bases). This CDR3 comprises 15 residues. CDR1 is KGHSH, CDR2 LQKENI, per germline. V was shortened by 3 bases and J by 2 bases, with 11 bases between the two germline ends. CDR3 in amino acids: CASSPRGEGNQPQHF. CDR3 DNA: TGTGCCAGCTCACCGCGAGGGGAGGGCAATCAGCCCCAGCATTTT.

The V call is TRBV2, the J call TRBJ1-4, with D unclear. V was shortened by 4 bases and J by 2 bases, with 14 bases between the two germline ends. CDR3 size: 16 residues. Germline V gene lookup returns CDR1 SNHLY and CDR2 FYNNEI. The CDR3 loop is CASSVNNVLTNEKLFF. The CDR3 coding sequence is TGTGCCAGCAGTGTAAACAATGTCTTGACTAATGAAAAACTGTTTTTT.

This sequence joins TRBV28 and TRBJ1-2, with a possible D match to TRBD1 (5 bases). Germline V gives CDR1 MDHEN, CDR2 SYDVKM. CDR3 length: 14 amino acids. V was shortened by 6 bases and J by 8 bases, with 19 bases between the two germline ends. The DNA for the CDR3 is TGTGCCAGCAGAAAATCGACAGCCTCACCGGGCTACACCTTC. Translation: CASRKSTASPGYTF.

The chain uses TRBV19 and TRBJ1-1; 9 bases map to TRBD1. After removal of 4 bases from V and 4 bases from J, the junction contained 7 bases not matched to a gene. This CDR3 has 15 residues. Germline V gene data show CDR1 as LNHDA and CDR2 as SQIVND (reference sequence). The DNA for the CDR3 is TGTGCCAGTAGTAGACGGGACAGGGTGGGCACTGAAGCTTTCTTT. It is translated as CASSRRDRVGTEAFF.

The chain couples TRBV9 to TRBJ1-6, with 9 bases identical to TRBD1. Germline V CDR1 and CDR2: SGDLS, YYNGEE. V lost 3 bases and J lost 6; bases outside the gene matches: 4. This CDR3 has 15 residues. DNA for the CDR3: TGTGCCAGCAGCGAACCGGGACAGGGTAATTCACCCCTCCACTTT. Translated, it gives CASSEPGQGNSPLHF.

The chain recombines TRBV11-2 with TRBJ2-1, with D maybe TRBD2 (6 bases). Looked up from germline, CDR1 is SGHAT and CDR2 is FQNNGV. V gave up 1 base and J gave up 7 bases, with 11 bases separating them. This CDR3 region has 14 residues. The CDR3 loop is CASSLGRAGNEQFF. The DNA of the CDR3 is TGTGCCAGCAGCTTAGGACGTGCGGGGAATGAGCAGTTCTTC.

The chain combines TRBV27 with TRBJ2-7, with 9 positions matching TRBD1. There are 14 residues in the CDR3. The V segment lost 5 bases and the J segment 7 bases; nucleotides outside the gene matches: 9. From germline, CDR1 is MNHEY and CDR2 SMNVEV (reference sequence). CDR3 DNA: TGTGCCAGCAGTCAGATGGGACAGGGAATGGAGCAGTACTTC. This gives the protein CASSQMGQGMEQYF.

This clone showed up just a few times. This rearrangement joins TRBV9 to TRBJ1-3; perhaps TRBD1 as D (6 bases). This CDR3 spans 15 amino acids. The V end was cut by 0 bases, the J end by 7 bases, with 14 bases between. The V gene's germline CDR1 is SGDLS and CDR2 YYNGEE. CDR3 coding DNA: TGTGCCAGCAGCGTAGGACAGGAGGTGGGGAACACCATATATTTT. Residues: CASSVGQEVGNTIYF. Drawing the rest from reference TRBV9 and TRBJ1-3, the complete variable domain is DSGVTQTPKHLITATGQRVTLRCSPRSGDLSVYWYQQSLDQGLQFLIQYYNGEERAKGNILERFSAQQFPDLHSELNLSSLELGDSALYFCASSVGQEVGNTIYFGEGSWLTVV.

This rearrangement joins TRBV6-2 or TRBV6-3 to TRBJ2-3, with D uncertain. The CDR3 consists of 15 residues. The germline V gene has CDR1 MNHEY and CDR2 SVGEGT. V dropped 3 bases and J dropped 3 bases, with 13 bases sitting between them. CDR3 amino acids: CASSYVRPRTDTQYF. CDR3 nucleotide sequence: TGTGCCAGCAGTTATGTCAGACCTAGGACAGATACGCAGTATTTT.

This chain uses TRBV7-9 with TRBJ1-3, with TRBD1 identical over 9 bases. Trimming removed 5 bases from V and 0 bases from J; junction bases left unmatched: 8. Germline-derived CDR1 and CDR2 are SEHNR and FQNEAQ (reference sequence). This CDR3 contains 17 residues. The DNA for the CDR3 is TGTGCCAGCAGCCGAGGCTGGGACAGGGCCTCTGGAAACACCATATATTTT. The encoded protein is CASSRGWDRASGNTIYF.

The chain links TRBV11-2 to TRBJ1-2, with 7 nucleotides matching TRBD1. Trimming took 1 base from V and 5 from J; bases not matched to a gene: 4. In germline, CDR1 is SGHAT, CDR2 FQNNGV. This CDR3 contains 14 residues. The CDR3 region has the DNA TGTGCCAGCAGCTTAGGAGGGACAGATTATGGCTACACCTTC. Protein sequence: CASSLGGTDYGYTF.

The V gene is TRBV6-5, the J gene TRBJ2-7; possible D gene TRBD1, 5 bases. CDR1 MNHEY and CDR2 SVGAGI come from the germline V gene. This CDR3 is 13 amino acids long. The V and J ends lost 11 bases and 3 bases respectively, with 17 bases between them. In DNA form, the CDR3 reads TGTGCCGCCCAGGGATGGCCCAACTACGAGCAGTACTTC. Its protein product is CAAQGWPNYEQYF.

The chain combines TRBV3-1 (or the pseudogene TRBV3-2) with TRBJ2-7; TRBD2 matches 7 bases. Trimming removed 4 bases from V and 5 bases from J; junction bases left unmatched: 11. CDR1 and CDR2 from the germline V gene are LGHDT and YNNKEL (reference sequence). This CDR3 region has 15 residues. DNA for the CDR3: TGTGCCAGCAGCCCCCCACGGGCGGGAGTGAACGAGCAGTACTTC. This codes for CASSPPRAGVNEQYF.

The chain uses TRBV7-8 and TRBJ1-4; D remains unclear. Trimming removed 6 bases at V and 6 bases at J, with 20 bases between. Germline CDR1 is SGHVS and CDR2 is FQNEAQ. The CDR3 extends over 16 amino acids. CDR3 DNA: TGTGCCAGCAGACGCTACTCAGGATCTCTCGATGAAAAACTGTTTTTT. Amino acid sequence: CASRRYSGSLDEKLFF.

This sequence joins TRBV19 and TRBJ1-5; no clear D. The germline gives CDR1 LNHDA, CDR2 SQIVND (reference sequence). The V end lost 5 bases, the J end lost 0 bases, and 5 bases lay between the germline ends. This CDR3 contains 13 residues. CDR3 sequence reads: CASSEHSNQPQHF. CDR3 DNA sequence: TGTGCCAGTAGTGAACATAGCAATCAGCCCCAGCATTTT. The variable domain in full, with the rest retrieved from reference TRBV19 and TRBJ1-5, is DGGITQSPKYLFRKEGQNVTLSCEQNLNHDAMYWYRQDPGQGLRLIYYSQIVNDFQKGDIAEGYSVSREKKESFPLTVTSAQKNPTAFYLCASSEHSNQPQHFGDGTRLSIL.

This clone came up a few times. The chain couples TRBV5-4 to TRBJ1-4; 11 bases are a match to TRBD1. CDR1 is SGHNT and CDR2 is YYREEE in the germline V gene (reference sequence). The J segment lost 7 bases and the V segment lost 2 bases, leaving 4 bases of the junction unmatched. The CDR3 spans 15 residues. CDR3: CASSFRTGGVEKLFF. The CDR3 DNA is TGTGCCAGCAGCTTTAGGACAGGGGGCGTTGAAAAACTGTTTTTT.

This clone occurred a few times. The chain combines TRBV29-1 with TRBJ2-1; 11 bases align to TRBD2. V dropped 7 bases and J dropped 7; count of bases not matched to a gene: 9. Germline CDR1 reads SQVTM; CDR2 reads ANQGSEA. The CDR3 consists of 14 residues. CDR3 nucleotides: TGCAGCGCAGATAGCGGGGGGGCCGAAAATGAGCAGTTCTTC. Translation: CSADSGGAENEQFF.

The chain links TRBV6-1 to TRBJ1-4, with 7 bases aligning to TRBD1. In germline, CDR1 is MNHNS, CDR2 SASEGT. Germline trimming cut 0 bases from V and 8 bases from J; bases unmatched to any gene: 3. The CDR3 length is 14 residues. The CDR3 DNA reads TGTGCCAGCAGTGAAGCCCAGGGGGGAGAAAAACTGTTTTTT. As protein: CASSEAQGGEKLFF.

The CDR3 spells CASSDRVNTEAFF. Here the CDR3 DNA reads TGTGCCAGCAGTGACAGGGTGAACACTGAAGCTTTCTTT. V is TRBV2 and J is TRBJ1-1, with D possibly matching TRBD1 (5 bases). The CDR3 spans 13 residues. Germline V gene data show CDR1 as SNHLY and CDR2 as FYNNEI. Trimming left V 3 bases short and J 0 bases short, with 5 bases between.

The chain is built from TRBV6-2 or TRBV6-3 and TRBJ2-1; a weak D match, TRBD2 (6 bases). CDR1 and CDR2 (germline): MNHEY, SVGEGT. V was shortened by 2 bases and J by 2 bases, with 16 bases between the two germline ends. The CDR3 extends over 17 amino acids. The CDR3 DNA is TGTGCCAGCAGTTACGCCCCAGCCGGGAGACCCTACAATGAGCAGTTCTTC. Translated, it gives CASSYAPAGRPYNEQFF.